The 16 T cell receptor beta chains in this list originate from one sample, sequenced in a study of blood T cell repertoires in COVID-19. The method was immunoSEQ multiplex PCR; TCRdb's version includes in-frame clones alone and lacks a portion of them. Counted here are under 350,000 clones, around nine tenths occurring once; the ten biggest clones make up 4.6%. Material: peripheral blood. Source of these receptors: a man aged 35-49 years with acute or convalescent COVID-19.

The chain is built from TRBV3-1 (or the pseudogene TRBV3-2) and TRBJ2-7; TRBD1 aligns across 7 bases. Germline V gene data show CDR1 as LGHDT and CDR2 as YNNKEL (reference sequence). The CDR3 has 15 residues. The V gene end was trimmed by 1 base and the J gene end by 0 bases; junction bases not matched to a gene: 3. This CDR3 is CASSQGTGNSYEQYF. In DNA form, the CDR3 reads TGTGCCAGCAGCCAAGGGACAGGTAACTCCTACGAGCAGTACTTC.

The CDR3 DNA reads as TGTGCCAGCAGCGTTGGCCTGGGGAGTTGGGAAAAACTGTTTTTT. Protein sequence: CASSVGLGSWEKLFF. The chain joins TRBV7-2 to TRBJ1-4; D is uncertain. The V gene lost 5 bases and the J gene lost 8 bases, with 18 bases spanning the gap. This CDR3 has 15 amino acids. Germline lookup yields CDR1 SGHTA and CDR2 FQGNSA.

The genes are TRBV18 and TRBJ2-2, with 8 bases matching TRBD1. Unmatched junction bases numbered 6, after V lost 6 bases and J lost 0 bases. The CDR3 loop spans 16 amino acids. The germline CDR1 and CDR2 sequences are KGHSH and LQKENI. The CDR3 DNA reads TGTGCCAGCTCCTGGACAGGGCCCGCGAACACCGGGGAGCTGTTTTTT. Translating it yields CASSWTGPANTGELFF.

This clone was recorded once. The rearrangement joins TRBV12-5 to TRBJ1-3; 7 bases align to TRBD1. The CDR3 contains 16 residues. The ends lost 1 base at V and 1 base at J; junction bases unmatched: 4. Germline CDR1 and CDR2: LGHNT and FRNRAP. Here the CDR3 reads CASGLGQGESGNTIYF. CDR3 DNA sequence: TGTGCTAGTGGTTTGGGCCAGGGGGAGTCTGGAAACACCATATATTTT.

The CDR3 nucleotides are TGTGCCAGCAGCGTAGCGGAGGGCAGGGGGCAGGGGGCTTTCTTT. Translated: CASSVAEGRGQGAFF. The genes are TRBV9 and TRBJ1-1; TRBD1 matches at 8 bases. V was clipped by 0 bases and J by 11 bases; unmatched bases: 12. Germline V lookup: CDR1 SGDLS, CDR2 YYNGEE. The CDR3 has 15 amino acids.

This chain uses TRBV7-9 with TRBJ2-2; TRBD1 aligns across 8 bases. The ends lost 1 base at V and 5 bases at J; junction bases unmatched: 6. The CDR3 consists of 16 residues. Germline V CDR1 and CDR2: SEHNR, FQNEAQ (reference sequence). CDR3 sequence (DNA): TGTGCCAGCAGCTTAGTGGCAGGGGGCGAGACCGGGGAGCTGTTTTTT. Translation: CASSLVAGGETGELFF.

The J gene is TRBJ1-2, the V gene TRBV5-8; D gene uncertain. The CDR3 contains 10 residues. With 2 bases removed from V and 14 bases from J, the gap between germline ends came to 10 bases. CDR1 is SGHTS and CDR2 is YDEGEE in the germline V gene. The CDR3 DNA reads as TGTGCCAGCAGCTTCCGCGGTGAAACCTTC. Translated: CASSFRGETF.

The V gene is TRBV7-2, the J gene TRBJ2-3; weak D call: TRBD2 (6 bases). CDR1 SGHTA and CDR2 FQGNSA come from the germline V gene. The CDR3 covers 14 residues. V was shortened by 3 bases and J by 7 bases, with 14 bases between the two germline ends. As DNA, the CDR3 is TGTGCCAGCAGCTTGCAGCGGGTACCTAATACGCAGTATTTT. Translated: CASSLQRVPNTQYF.

CDR3 sequence: CASSLRFVTATEAFF. The CDR3 coding sequence is TGTGCCAGCAGCCTAAGGTTCGTGACTGCCACTGAAGCTTTCTTT. This sequence joins TRBV3-1 (or the pseudogene TRBV3-2) and TRBJ1-1, with D hard to call. Germline CDR1 LGHDT, CDR2 YNNKEL (reference sequence). The CDR3 contains 15 residues. The ends were cut back, 4 bases at V and 4 bases at J, with 16 bases in the middle.

The chain joins TRBV7-2 to TRBJ2-7, with a tentative D call TRBD1 (8 bases). The germline V gene has CDR1 SGHTA and CDR2 FQGNSA. The CDR3 runs to 15 residues. V lost 7 bases to trimming and J lost 3 bases, with 19 bases between them. This CDR3 is CASNQGQGGGYEQYF. CDR3 bases: TGTGCCAGCAACCAAGGACAGGGAGGGGGCTACGAGCAGTACTTC. Filled out from reference TRBV7-2 and TRBJ2-7, the complete variable domain reads GAGVSQSPSNKVTEKGKDVELRCDPISGHTALYWYRQSLGQGLEFLIYFQGNSAPDKSGLPSDRFSAERTGGSVSTLTIQRTQQEDSAVYLCASNQGQGGGYEQYFGPGTRLTVT.

The table lists this clone with a count of one. This CDR3 reads CASSIGWGELYEQYF. The CDR3 coding sequence is TGTGCCAGTAGTATAGGCTGGGGGGAACTTTACGAGCAGTACTTC. V and J are TRBV19 and TRBJ2-7; D perhaps matches TRBD2 (6 bases). Trimming shortened V by 1 base and J by 4 bases, and 14 bases separated the two germline ends. This CDR3 contains 15 residues. Germline CDR1 reads LNHDA; CDR2 reads SQIVND (reference sequence).

The gene calls are TRBV6-1 and TRBJ1-5; weak D call: TRBD1 (5 bases). Germline CDR1 reads MNHNS; CDR2 reads SASEGT. CDR3 length: 16 residues. V lost 2 bases and J 0 bases, leaving 11 bases between the germline ends. This CDR3 is CASSEWGGYSNQPQHF. The CDR3 region has the DNA TGTGCCAGCAGTGAATGGGGGGGGTATAGCAATCAGCCCCAGCATTTT.

The V and J genes are TRBV19 and TRBJ1-2; 7 nucleotides align to TRBD1. Germline trimming cut 5 bases from V and 4 bases from J; bases unmatched to any gene: 7. The CDR3 consists of 14 residues. Germline V CDR1 and CDR2: LNHDA, SQIVND (reference sequence). The CDR3 DNA sequence: TGTGCCAGTAGTCCAAGGCACAGGGGCTATGGCTACACCTTC. Translating gives CASSPRHRGYGYTF.

V and J are TRBV25-1 and TRBJ2-7; tentative D call: TRBD1 (6 bases). V lost 4 bases and J 2 bases, leaving 12 bases between the germline ends. Germline V gene lookup returns CDR1 MGHDK and CDR2 SYGVNS. The CDR3 sequence is 14 residues long. The CDR3 loop is CASSVQGRTYEQYF. CDR3 in DNA: TGTGCCAGCAGTGTACAGGGTAGGACCTACGAGCAGTACTTC.

Turning to this clone: With a much larger clone just one base away, this may be a read error. Distinct nucleotide sequences in the sample also encode this CDR3. The V call is TRBV5-1, the J call TRBJ1-1; 8 nucleotides agree with TRBD1. The V gene end was trimmed by 1 base and the J gene end by 1 base; junction bases not matched to a gene: 0. CDR3 size: 14 residues. Germline V gene lookup returns CDR1 SGHRS and CDR2 YFSETQ. The CDR3 DNA reads as TGCGCCAGCAGCTTGACAGGGGGGAACACTGAAGCTTTCTTT. This codes for CASSLTGGNTEAFF.

This chain links TRBV6-5 with TRBJ1-2; no firm D call. Trimming left V 6 bases short and J 4 bases short, with 12 bases between. This CDR3 is built from 13 residues. Germline values: CDR1 MNHEY, CDR2 SVGAGI. The CDR3 protein is CASSRGGLYGYTF. The CDR3 DNA reads TGTGCCAGCAGCCGGGGAGGGCTCTATGGCTACACCTTC.